This T cell receptor beta chain was recorded in a study of cytomegalovirus exposure and HLA in healthy donors. CDR3 length: 15 amino acids. The V and J ends lost 0 bases and 6 bases respectively, with 12 bases between them. Germline V CDR1 and CDR2: SGHRS, YFSETQ. Study-level findings and limits: Per published reports, the classifier diagnosed cytomegalovirus status with high specificity and sensitivity.

About this clone itself: Antigen: not known.

The primer mix had 60 Vbeta and 13 Jbeta primers. Sequencing was performed with immunoSEQ multiplex PCR; in TCRdb, only in-frame clones are kept and a portion is missing. This table holds some 180,000 clones, less than 80% found once. This TCR was sampled from a woman in her 30s in good health and CMV-seropositive. Sequenced material: PBMCs. The chain joins TRBV5-1 to TRBJ1-4; D remains ambiguous. In DNA form, the CDR3 reads TGCGCCAGCAGCTTGGCCGGACTATGGGATGAAAAACTGTTTTTT. Amino acids: CASSLAGLWDEKLFF.